The 5 T cell receptor beta chains below all came from one sample that was sequenced in a study of memory CD4+ T cells and cytomegalovirus serostatus. The sort gate was single viable CD3+CD4+CD8-CD45RO+ cells for memory CD4+ T cells. TCRdb's copy holds only in-frame clones and misses some; the assay was immunoSEQ multiplex PCR. The repertoire consists of some 50,000 clones, with around 77% occurring once and the leading ten covering 1.5% to 2%. The sample taken for sequencing was memory CD4+ T cells from blood. Source of these receptors: an adult in good health and CMV-seronegative.

The CDR3 sequence: CASSQGTSGGPNQETQYF. DNA of the CDR3: TGCGCCAGCAGCCAAGGGACTAGCGGGGGCCCCAACCAAGAGACCCAGTACTTC. The genes are TRBV4-3 and TRBJ2-5; TRBD2 agrees at 13 bases. V gave up 1 base and J gave up 0 bases; unmatched junction bases: 5. The CDR3 runs to 18 residues. The germline gives CDR1 LGHNA, CDR2 YSLEER.

The chain recombines TRBV4-2 with TRBJ2-3; 8 bases agree with TRBD2. Germline V gene data show CDR1 as LGHNA and CDR2 as YNFKEQ. The length of the CDR3 is 17 residues. Unmatched junction bases numbered 9, after V lost 1 base and J lost 3 bases. CDR3 sequence (DNA): TGTGCCAGCAGCCAAGGGGGGAGCGGGGGCGGAACAGATACGCAGTATTTT. Translated, it gives CASSQGGSGGGTDTQYF.

The chain couples TRBV4-1 to TRBJ2-1; 12 positions agree with TRBD2. The germline V gene has CDR1 MGHRA and CDR2 YSYEKL. The CDR3 covers 19 residues. V gave up 3 bases and J gave up 4 bases; unmatched junction bases: 13. The CDR3 sequence: CASSHLLGTSGRLYNEQFF. The DNA of the CDR3 is TGCGCCAGCAGCCACCTCCTTGGAACTAGCGGGAGGTTGTACAATGAGCAGTTCTTC.

This clone showed up just a few times. This rearrangement joins TRBV4-1 to TRBJ2-1; TRBD2 matches at 9 bases. CDR1 MGHRA and CDR2 YSYEKL come from the germline V gene. V trimming: 1 base; J trimming: 5 bases; junction bases outside the gene matches: 3. The CDR3 is 15 amino acids. The CDR3 is CASSQGAGGNNEQFF. For the CDR3, the DNA is TGCGCCAGCAGCCAAGGCGCGGGGGGGAACAATGAGCAGTTCTTC.

The V gene is TRBV28, the J gene TRBJ1-1, with D uncertain. The germline CDR1 and CDR2 sequences are MDHEN and SYDVKM. Trimming shortened V by 5 bases and J by 11 bases, and 12 bases separated the two germline ends. This CDR3 region has 11 residues. The CDR3 here is CASSPDVRAFF. CDR3 coding DNA: TGTGCCAGCAGTCCCGACGTAAGGGCTTTCTTT.